The source of this T cell receptor (beta chain) is a study of blood T cell repertoires in COVID-19 (dated by TCRdb to the early 2020s). Regarding the study in general: Samples from collaborators originated in the United States, Italy and Spain and spanned both the acute and convalescent phases of COVID-19. Subjects who had been exposed to COVID-19, were actively infected with it, or had recovered from it provided the deeply sampled blood TCRbeta repertoires that made up the dataset. The repertoires were released in a freely available public database intended as a resource for research on the immune response to SARS-CoV-2. The sample metadata nearly always contained a de-identified subject ID, COVID-19 status, age in years and sex. The samples were drawn from the first 160 participants of the ongoing ImmuneRACE study and from 1,254 subjects provided by 6 global collaborators. The prospective study material was composed of cDNA or gDNA derived from T cells, B-cell-depleted T cells, or PBMCs. Where HLA class I and class II types were available, the types were taken from metadata supplied by the sample provider, not from assay-based typing. Study-wide conclusions, independent of this receptor: How much clinical and demographic metadata was included differed by source and by participant, and the metadata was provided uncurated.

For this clone: The antigen it recognizes is unknown. No qualities accompany the bases; no much larger clone lies one base away.

TCRbeta CDR3 regions were amplified from genomic DNA by means of the immunoSEQ Assay, a bias-controlled multiplex PCR. The study's processing was this. The number of nucleated cells in each sample was estimated by amplification of reference gene primers within the assay. To quantify the absolute abundance of each unique TCRbeta CDR3 rearrangement, sequence reads were collapsed and filtered. For each sample, productive Simpson clonality was calculated as the square root of Simpson's diversity index across productive rearrangements. Entries here come from immuneACCESS through TCRdb and include only in-frame sequences with V and J called. Some clones fail to appear in such tables; in the studies checked, an unresolved V gene covers under half of the shortfall, and the cause of the remainder is unknown. That table is the source of V, J and clone size, and D and trimming were worked out from the DNA. Across this sample there are about 480,000 clones, with 88% seen only once. The ten biggest clones cover over 1.5% of the sample.

In the prospective study, participants were about 18 to 100 years old, resided in around 25 geographic areas of the United States, and were enrolled through a virtual design. In the prospective study, participants were assigned to cohorts based on the clinical history participants reported in a screening survey and a study questionnaire. Recovered participants in ImmuneRACE Cohort 3 were defined by two consecutive negative NP/OP PCR tests, clearance by a healthcare professional, or resolution of symptoms. In the prospective study, mobile phlebotomists collected whole blood, serum and a nasopharyngeal or oropharyngeal swab from each participant. Participants in the prospective study had the option to provide additional blood draws and questionnaires over an approximately 2-month period. Blood samples from the prospective study were shipped frozen or at room temperature prior to DNA extraction. In the germline V gene, CDR1 corresponds to MNHEY and CDR2 to SVGAGI. The CDR3 goes from the cysteine to the phenylalanine over 16 residues. Just CDR3 DNA is preserved here, 48 bases in frame from base 1. V and J lose 0 bases and 7 bases, and a span of 13 bases separates them.

Sequencing input: PBMCs or T cells enriched from blood (not recorded which). The TCR was taken from a woman aged 40 to 50 who had recovered from COVID-19. The V gene is TRBV6-5 and the J gene is TRBJ1-6; the D gene lacks a confident call. The CDR3 region has the sequence CASSYSLNERNSPLHF. The DNA is as follows: TGTGCCAGCAGTTACTCCCTTAATGAGCGGAATTCACCCCTCCACTTT.